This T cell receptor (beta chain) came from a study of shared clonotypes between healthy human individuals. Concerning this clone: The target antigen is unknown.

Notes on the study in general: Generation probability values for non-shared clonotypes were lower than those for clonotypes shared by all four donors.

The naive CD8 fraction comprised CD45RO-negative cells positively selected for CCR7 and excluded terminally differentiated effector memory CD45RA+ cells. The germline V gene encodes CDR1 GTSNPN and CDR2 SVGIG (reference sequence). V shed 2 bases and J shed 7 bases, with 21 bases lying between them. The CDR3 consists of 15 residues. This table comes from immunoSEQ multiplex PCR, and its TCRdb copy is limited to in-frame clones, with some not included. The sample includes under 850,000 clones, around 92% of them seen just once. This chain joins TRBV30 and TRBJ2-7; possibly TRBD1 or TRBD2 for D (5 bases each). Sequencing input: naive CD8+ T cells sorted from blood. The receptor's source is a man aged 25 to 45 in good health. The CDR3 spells CAWSRRGTAGQEQYF. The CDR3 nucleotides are TGTGCCTGGAGTAGGAGAGGGACGGCCGGGCAGGAGCAGTACTTC.